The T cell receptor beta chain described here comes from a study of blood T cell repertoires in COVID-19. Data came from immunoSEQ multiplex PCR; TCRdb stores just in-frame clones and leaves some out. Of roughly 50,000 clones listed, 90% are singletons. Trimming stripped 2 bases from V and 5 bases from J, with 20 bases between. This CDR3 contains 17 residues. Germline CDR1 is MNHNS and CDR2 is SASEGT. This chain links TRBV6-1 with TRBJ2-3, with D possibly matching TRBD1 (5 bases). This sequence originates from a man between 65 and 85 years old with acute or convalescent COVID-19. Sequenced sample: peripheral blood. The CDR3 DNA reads TGTGCCAGCAGTGAACGGAATGGGGCCGGGCTGAAAGATACGCAGTATTTT. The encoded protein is CASSERNGAGLKDTQYF.